The text below deals with one TCR beta chain. The antigen remains unidentified. This entry comes from a study of human CD8 memory T cell subsets. TCR beta was sequenced from UMI-tagged 5' RACE libraries. TCRdb reprocessed the 5' RACE reads, keeping one entry per CDR3 protein, no DNA. In total, the table holds about 20,000 distinct CDR3 sequences. Study findings and constraints: Stem-like memory T cells and precursor exhausted T cells had repertoires whose mutual overlap was minimal.

CDR1 SEHNR and CDR2 FQNEAQ come from the germline V gene (reference sequence). This CDR3 spans 17 amino acids. The sequenced sample was CD8+ T cells from PBMCs. The genes are TRBV7-9 and TRBJ2-7; TCRdb's D call, TRBD2, is unchecked because there is no DNA. This sequence was found in a human donor in good health. CDR3 loop: CASSLGNGSPKSYEQYF.